Following are 29 T cell receptor beta chains from one sample sequenced in a study of CD8 T cells in ankylosing spondylitis. Points from the study as a whole: Eight or nine highly homologous variants formed a TCR beta motif that appeared characteristic of ankylosing spondylitis blood.

MiXCR was run by TCRdb on the 5' RACE reads, yielding one entry per CDR3 protein. The sample holds fewer than 550,000 distinct CDR3 sequences, 5.3% seen once. Their antigens are not known. Sequenced sample: blood, either unsorted or a sorted T cell fraction (not recorded which). The source of these receptors is a male donor with ankylosing spondylitis.

This clonotype was found many times. In DNA, the CDR3 is TGCAGTGCGCAACCAGCCGGGGACAGGGGAACTGAAGCTTTCTTT. Translating it yields CSAQPAGDRGTEAFF. The V call is TRBV20-1, the J call TRBJ1-1; TRBD1 matches at 10 bases. CDR3 length: 15 residues. J was trimmed by 5 bases and V by 6 bases; bases with no gene match: 12. From germline, CDR1 is DFQATT and CDR2 SNEGSKA (reference sequence).

This clonotype was counted many times. The V gene is TRBV29-1, the J gene TRBJ2-1, with TRBD1 matching over 7 bases. Germline V gene data show CDR1 as SQVTM and CDR2 as ANQGSEA. The CDR3 spans 11 residues. V dropped 6 bases and J dropped 14; count of bases not matched to a gene: 10. DNA of the CDR3: TGCAGCGTGGAGGACAGGTTGGCGAAGTTCTTC. Its translation is CSVEDRLAKFF.

This clonotype was picked up a small number of times. V is TRBV9 and J is TRBJ2-6, with a weak D call TRBD1 (5 bases). CDR3 length: 17 residues. Germline V gene sequence: CDR1 SGDLS, CDR2 YYNGEE. V lost 2 bases and J 4 bases, leaving 16 bases between the germline ends. The CDR3 DNA follows: TGTGCCAGCAGCGTTGGCCTCTCAGGGTCGGGGGCCAACGTCCTGACTTTC. It encodes CASSVGLSGSGANVLTF.

The rearrangement links TRBV30 to TRBJ1-1; D not certain. Trimming took 8 bases from V and 7 from J, leaving 8 bases between them. Germline CDR1 is GTSNPN and CDR2 is SVGIG (reference sequence). The CDR3 runs to 9 residues. The CDR3: CASEREAFF. CDR3 DNA: TGTGCCAGTGAGCGTGAAGCTTTCTTT.

J is TRBJ2-5 and V is TRBV11-1, with 9 bases matching TRBD1. Germline-derived CDR1 and CDR2 are SGHAT and FQDESV (reference sequence). With V trimmed by 10 bases and J by 5 bases, 8 bases remained unmatched. CDR3 size: 13 residues. The CDR3, as DNA: TGTGCCATCGATCGGGGACAGGGCGAGACCCAGTACTTC. It yields the protein CAIDRGQGETQYF.

This clonotype appeared many times. The V gene is TRBV7-8, the J gene TRBJ1-1; 8 bases map to TRBD1. Germline CDR1 reads SGHVS; CDR2 reads FQNEAQ. This CDR3 has 14 amino acids. Trimming took 2 bases from V and 8 from J; bases not matched to a gene: 7. Written as DNA, the CDR3 is TGTGCCAGCAGCTTAAGGGGACAGGCGGGAGAAGCTTTCTTT. Translating it yields CASSLRGQAGEAFF.

This clonotype appeared many times. This chain uses TRBV7-2 with TRBJ1-3; D not resolved. The germline V and J ends were trimmed by 8 bases and 4 bases, with 12 bases remaining between them. The V gene's germline CDR1 is SGHTA and CDR2 FQGNSA. The CDR3 length is 13 residues. CDR3 DNA sequence: TGTGCCAGCTCCCTTGGATACGGAAACACCATATATTTT. Amino acids: CASSLGYGNTIYF.

This clonotype showed up many times. The rearrangement joins TRBV6-5 to TRBJ2-7; perhaps TRBD1 as D (6 bases). Germline CDR1 reads MNHEY; CDR2 reads SVGAGI. Trimming removed 2 bases from V and 1 base from J, with 12 bases in between. The CDR3 sequence is 15 residues long. The CDR3 region has the DNA TGTGCCAGCAGTTACGTGGGGGCTGGGTCCTACGAGCAGTACTTC. Translation: CASSYVGAGSYEQYF.

This clonotype showed up many times. The chain is built from TRBV10-3 and TRBJ2-2; D is perhaps TRBD1 (5 bases). Germline V CDR1 and CDR2: ENHRY, SYGVKD. The CDR3 sequence is 14 residues long. Trimming took off 6 bases at V and 4 bases at J, with 12 bases between the two ends. Written as DNA, the CDR3 is TGTGCCATCAGCCCTCCCACAGGCACCGGGGAGCTGTTTTTT. This translates into CAISPPTGTGELFF.

Many counts were recorded for this clonotype. V usage is TRBV6-5 and J usage is TRBJ1-2; D call uncertain. The CDR3 runs to 16 residues. V was cut by 4 bases and J by 8 bases, with 23 bases left in between. CDR1 is MNHEY and CDR2 is SVGAGI in the germline V gene. CDR3: CASSSSSQPGGGGYTF. In DNA, the CDR3 is TGTGCCAGCAGTTCCTCTTCACAACCCGGCGGTGGCGGCTACACCTTC.

This clonotype showed up many times. The chain employs TRBV10-3 and TRBJ2-7; 8 bases fit TRBD2. CDR1 is ENHRY, CDR2 SYGVKD, per germline. V lost 3 bases, J lost 2 bases, and 6 bases stayed unmatched. The CDR3 is 15 residues long. The CDR3 reads CAISDPAGGTYEQYF. The CDR3 bases are TGTGCCATCAGTGACCCTGCGGGGGGAACCTACGAGCAGTACTTC.

This clonotype was seen repeatedly, ten times or more. The V gene is TRBV29-1, the J gene TRBJ2-7; 9 positions match TRBD1. V dropped 7 bases and J dropped 5; count of bases not matched to a gene: 9. Germline lookup yields CDR1 SQVTM and CDR2 ANQGSEA. CDR3 length: 13 residues. CDR3 coding DNA: TGCAGCGGGGGGGGACAGGGAATCCACGAGCAGTACTTC. Translation gives CSGGGQGIHEQYF.

As DNA, the CDR3 is TGTGCCAGCAGCCCTCCGCCCCACTCTGGGGCCAACGTCCTGACTTTC. It translates to CASSPPPHSGANVLTF. The chain links TRBV7-3 to TRBJ2-6; no reliable D call. The ends were cut back, 5 bases at V and 0 bases at J, with 11 bases in the middle. This CDR3 contains 16 residues. Germline CDR1 SGHTA, CDR2 FQGTGA.

There are many counts of this clonotype. V and J are TRBV20-1 and TRBJ2-7, with a possible D match to TRBD2 (5 bases). CDR1 and CDR2 (germline): DFQATT, SNEGSKA (reference sequence). This CDR3 spans 15 amino acids. The V and J ends lost 1 base and 2 bases respectively, with 15 bases between them. DNA of the CDR3: TGCAGTGCTAGAGGGCCCCGGGGAGCCGCCTACGAGCAGTACTTC. It is translated as CSARGPRGAAYEQYF.

There are many counts of this clonotype. This chain joins TRBV5-1 and TRBJ1-4; D is ambiguous. Germline CDR1 reads SGHRS; CDR2 reads YFSETQ. The V and J ends lost 4 bases and 8 bases respectively, with 15 bases between them. This CDR3 is 14 amino acids long. This chain's CDR3 is CASSPGPGGEKLFF. In nucleotides, the CDR3 is TGCGCCAGCAGCCCCGGACCAGGCGGCGAAAAACTGTTTTTT.

This CDR3 reads CASSPPKREPYNEQFF. The CDR3 DNA sequence: TGTGCCAGCAGCCCCCCCAAGCGGGAACCCTACAATGAGCAGTTCTTC. The V and J genes are TRBV7-9 and TRBJ2-1, with TRBD2 matching 7 bases. Unmatched junction bases numbered 9, after V lost 5 bases and J lost 2 bases. CDR1 SEHNR and CDR2 FQNEAQ come from the germline V gene (reference sequence). The CDR3 sequence is 16 residues long.

This clonotype was counted at least ten times. The V gene is TRBV5-1, the J gene TRBJ2-5; a weak D match, TRBD1 (6 bases). In germline, CDR1 is SGHRS, CDR2 YFSETQ. Deletions cut 0 bases from V and 4 bases from J, with 13 bases between. CDR3 length: 15 amino acids. CDR3 in amino acids: CASSLDPGVVETQYF. The CDR3 DNA reads as TGCGCCAGCAGCTTGGACCCAGGGGTAGTAGAGACCCAGTACTTC.

This clonotype was detected ten times or more. The chain couples TRBV10-3 to TRBJ1-5; no definite D call. V lost 8 bases and J lost 2, with 13 bases in between. The CDR3 has 14 residues. Germline V gene lookup returns CDR1 ENHRY and CDR2 SYGVKD. The CDR3 DNA is TGTGCCATCTCGACGAGCAAAGGCAATCAGCCCCAGCATTTT. Protein sequence: CAISTSKGNQPQHF.

This clonotype came up many times. The V call is TRBV6-1, the J call TRBJ2-7; D is unresolved. The CDR3 extends over 14 amino acids. V lost 6 bases and J lost 0, with 12 bases in between. The germline gives CDR1 MNHNS, CDR2 SASEGT. This chain's CDR3 is CASSQGPFSYEQYF. The CDR3 DNA sequence: TGTGCCAGCAGCCAAGGACCCTTCTCCTACGAGCAGTACTTC.

This clonotype turned up a few times. This chain joins TRBV7-9 and TRBJ1-3, with a tentative D call TRBD1 (5 bases). Trimming cost V 1 base and J 5 bases, with 12 bases left between them. Germline CDR1 reads SEHNR; CDR2 reads FQNEAQ (reference sequence). This CDR3 comprises 15 residues. The CDR3 coding sequence is TGTGCCAGCAGCTTAGTTAAGGGGATTCGAAACACCATATATTTT. This sequence encodes CASSLVKGIRNTIYF. Full variable domain (remainder filled in from reference TRBV7-9 and TRBJ1-3): DTGVSQNPRHKITKRGQNVTFRCDPISEHNRLYWYRQTLGQGPEFLTYFQNEAQLEKSRLLSDRFSAERPKGSFSTLEIQRTEQGDSAMYLCASSLVKGIRNTIYFGEGSWLTVV.

The sample holds many counts of this clonotype. The chain recombines TRBV9 with TRBJ1-3; D possibly corresponds to TRBD1 (6 bases). This CDR3 contains 15 residues. V lost 3 bases and J 1 base, leaving 11 bases between the germline ends. The germline gives CDR1 SGDLS, CDR2 YYNGEE. The CDR3: CASSADSMSGNTIYF. Written as DNA, the CDR3 is TGTGCCAGCAGCGCGGACAGTATGTCTGGAAACACCATATATTTT.

This clonotype has ten or more counts. V and J are TRBV14 and TRBJ2-1; D unclear. Germline CDR1 reads SGHDN; CDR2 reads FVKESK. The ends were cut back, 1 base at V and 10 bases at J, with 8 bases in the middle. This CDR3 has 12 amino acids. The CDR3 protein is CASSQVRKEQFF. The CDR3 DNA follows: TGTGCCAGCAGCCAAGTGCGGAAAGAGCAGTTCTTC.

The J gene is TRBJ2-2, the V gene TRBV18; D may be TRBD2 (6 bases). With 5 bases removed from V and 5 bases from J, the gap between germline ends came to 12 bases. The CDR3 totals 14 residues. Per germline, CDR1 KGHSH and CDR2 LQKENI. The CDR3: CASSTRGWTGELFF. The CDR3, as DNA: TGTGCCAGCTCAACGCGGGGATGGACCGGGGAGCTGTTTTTT.

This clonotype has at least ten counts. This rearrangement joins TRBV7-2 to TRBJ1-2; D is possibly TRBD1 (5 bases). Trimming cost V 1 base and J 8 bases, with 14 bases left between them. The CDR3 totals 14 residues. The germline CDR1 and CDR2 sequences are SGHTA and FQGNSA. CDR3 DNA sequence: TGTGCCAGCAGCTTAGACCCAGGGCGGGACGGCTACACCTTC. This codes for CASSLDPGRDGYTF.

Note on this clonotype: This may be a read error, as it is one base from a much larger clone. The gene calls are TRBV5-1 and TRBJ2-5, with TRBD1 identical over 7 bases. Germline trimming cut 6 bases from V and 5 bases from J; bases unmatched to any gene: 7. There are 13 residues in the CDR3. Germline V gene data show CDR1 as SGHRS and CDR2 as YFSETQ. CDR3 loop: CASKGALAETQYF. CDR3 coding DNA: TGCGCCAGCAAGGGGGCCCTGGCGGAGACCCAGTACTTC.

This clonotype has at least ten counts. This chain links TRBV27 with TRBJ2-7, with no clear D. The CDR3 is 14 amino acids. Trimming left V 3 bases short and J 1 base short, with 10 bases between. The germline V gene encodes CDR1 MNHEY and CDR2 SMNVEV (reference sequence). The DNA of the CDR3 is TGTGCCAGCAGTTTGTCACAGACTTCCTACGAGCAGTACTTC. It specifies CASSLSQTSYEQYF.

This clonotype was detected ten times or more. The CDR3 loop reads CSANGQMNTEAFF. The CDR3, as DNA: TGCAGTGCCAACGGACAGATGAACACTGAAGCTTTCTTT. The rearrangement links TRBV20-1 to TRBJ1-1; perhaps TRBD1 as D (6 bases). Germline CDR1 is DFQATT and CDR2 is SNEGSKA (reference sequence). V was pared by 6 bases and J by 0 bases, with 11 bases between. CDR3 length: 13 amino acids.

This clonotype was counted at least ten times. This chain connects TRBV20-1 to TRBJ2-1; 7 nucleotides match TRBD2. The V gene's germline CDR1 is DFQATT and CDR2 SNEGSKA (reference sequence). V was clipped by 6 bases and J by 3 bases; unmatched bases: 8. CDR3 length equals 14 residues. Here the CDR3 reads CSALGPSGYNEQFF. Written as DNA, the CDR3 is TGCAGTGCCCTTGGGCCTAGCGGCTACAATGAGCAGTTCTTC.

In its sample, this clonotype was seen a few times. V usage is TRBV7-8 and J usage is TRBJ2-7, with TRBD1 matching 7 bases. This CDR3 has 16 residues. After removal of 7 bases from V and 2 bases from J, the junction contained 14 bases not matched to a gene. Germline V lookup: CDR1 SGHVS, CDR2 FQNEAQ. The DNA of the CDR3 is TGTGCCAGCAATGGGGCCCCGACAGGGCGGGCCTACGAGCAGTACTTC. Its protein product is CASNGAPTGRAYEQYF.